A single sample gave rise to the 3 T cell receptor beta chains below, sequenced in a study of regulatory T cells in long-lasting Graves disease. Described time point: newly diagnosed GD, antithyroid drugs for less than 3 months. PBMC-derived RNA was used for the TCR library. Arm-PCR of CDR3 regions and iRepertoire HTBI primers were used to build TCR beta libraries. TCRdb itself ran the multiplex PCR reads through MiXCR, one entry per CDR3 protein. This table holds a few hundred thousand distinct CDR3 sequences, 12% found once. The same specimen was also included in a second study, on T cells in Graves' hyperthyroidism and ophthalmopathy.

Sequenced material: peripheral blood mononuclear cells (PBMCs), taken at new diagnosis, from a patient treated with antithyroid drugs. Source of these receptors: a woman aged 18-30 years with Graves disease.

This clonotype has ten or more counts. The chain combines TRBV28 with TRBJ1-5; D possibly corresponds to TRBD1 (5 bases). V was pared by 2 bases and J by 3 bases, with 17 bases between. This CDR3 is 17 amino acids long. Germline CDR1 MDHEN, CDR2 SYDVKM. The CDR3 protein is CASSLIVRGWNNQPQHF. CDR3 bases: TGTGCCAGCAGTTTAATCGTAAGGGGATGGAACAATCAGCCCCAGCATTTT.

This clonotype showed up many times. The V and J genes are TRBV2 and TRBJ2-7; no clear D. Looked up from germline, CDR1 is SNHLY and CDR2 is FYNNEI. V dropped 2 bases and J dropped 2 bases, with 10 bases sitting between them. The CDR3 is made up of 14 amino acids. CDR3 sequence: CASSELEYTYEQYF. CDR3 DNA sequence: TGTGCCAGCAGTGAACTCGAGTATACCTACGAGCAGTACTTC. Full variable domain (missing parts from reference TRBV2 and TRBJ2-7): EPEVTQTPSHQVTQMGQEVILRCVPISNHLYFYWYRQILGQKVEFLVSFYNNEISEKSEIFDDQFSVERPDGSNFTLKIRSTKLEDSAMYFCASSELEYTYEQYFGPGTRLTVT.

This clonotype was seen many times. This CDR3 reads CASSDTGSNQPQHF. CDR3 DNA: TGTGCCAGCAGTGATACGGGTAGCAATCAGCCCCAGCATTTT. This sequence joins TRBV6-1 and TRBJ1-5; D ambiguous. The CDR3 has 14 residues. Germline loops: CDR1 MNHNS, CDR2 SASEGT. The V gene lost 3 bases and the J gene lost 0 bases, with 6 bases spanning the gap.